This paragraph covers one T cell receptor beta chain sequence. Antigen: not known. The sample belongs to a study of blood T cells in healthy people across ages. It was with a sample-barcoded 5' primer and a J-beta primer mix that a second PCR of roughly 6 to 11 cycles was run. TCRdb reanalysed the 5' RACE reads using MiXCR and keeps one entry per CDR3 protein. The sample has about 640,000 distinct CDR3 sequences, under 65% seen once. CDR3 length: 15 amino acids. Trimming pared 3 bases from V and 1 base from J, leaving 10 bases between. Germline-derived CDR1 and CDR2 are SNHLY and FYNNEI. Broader study findings: There were more naive CD4+ cells and higher diversity in long-lived donors than in aged donors. In the absence of known donor CMV status, changes in expanded clonotypes were possibly confounded.

The chain has TRBV2 and TRBJ2-4, with D tentatively TRBD1 (6 bases). The sequence was collected from a man in his fifties or sixties in good health. Sequencing was performed on blood. The chain's CDR3 is CASSDPGEAKNIQYF. The CDR3 nucleotides read TGTGCCAGCAGTGACCCAGGGGAGGCCAAAAACATTCAGTACTTC.